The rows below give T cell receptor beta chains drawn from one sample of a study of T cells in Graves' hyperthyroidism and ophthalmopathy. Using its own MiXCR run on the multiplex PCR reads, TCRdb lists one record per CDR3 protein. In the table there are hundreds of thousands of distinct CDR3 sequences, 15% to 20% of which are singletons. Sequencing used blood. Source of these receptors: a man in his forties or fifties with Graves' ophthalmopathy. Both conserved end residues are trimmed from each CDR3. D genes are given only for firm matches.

CDR3: ASSLGIRDSGLAGAPPQY
V: TRBV7-6
D: TRBD2
J: TRBJ2-5

CDR3: ASTRDRINQPQH
V: TRBV28
D: TRBD1
J: TRBJ1-5

CDR3: ASSYQEVTEAF
V: TRBV12-3/TRBV12-4
D: NA
J: TRBJ1-1

CDR3: ASSEEMGRGTQY
V: TRBV2
D: NA
J: TRBJ2-5

CDR3: ASSLPQGGEKLF
V: TRBV28
D: NA
J: TRBJ1-4

CDR3: ASSKGVGRVYNEQF
V: TRBV19
D: TRBD2
J: TRBJ2-1

CDR3: SVGKGNEQY
V: TRBV29-1
D: NA
J: TRBJ2-7

CDR3: SVEALEGTEAF
V: TRBV29-1
D: NA
J: TRBJ1-1

CDR3: ATSRHRTYEQY
V: TRBV19
D: NA
J: TRBJ2-7

CDR3: ASNCQLWESPSSEKLF
V: TRBV25-1
D: NA
J: TRBJ1-4

CDR3: ASSESGPEGETQY
V: TRBV25-1
D: NA
J: TRBJ2-5

CDR3: ASGYPPTGTSGTGGYEQF
V: TRBV11-2
D: TRBD2
J: TRBJ2-1

CDR3: ASNRDGRGEQY
V: TRBV7-9
D: NA
J: TRBJ2-7

CDR3: ASSELPGTGELF
V: TRBV2
D: NA
J: TRBJ2-2

CDR3: ASSYPTDGVNTEAF
V: TRBV6-5
D: NA
J: TRBJ1-1

CDR3: ASSYTIYQPQH
V: TRBV6-2/TRBV6-3
D: NA
J: TRBJ1-5

CDR3: ASSLPGSYTDTQY
V: TRBV28
D: NA
J: TRBJ2-3

CDR3: ASSLLPRGLKETQY
V: TRBV11-2
D: NA
J: TRBJ2-5

CDR3: ASSPGTQGLGELF
V: TRBV5-1
D: NA
J: TRBJ2-2

CDR3: TCRGYRGRLRTDTQY
V: TRBV20-1
D: NA
J: TRBJ2-3

CDR3: ASTDWMNTEAF
V: TRBV6-2/TRBV6-3
D: NA
J: TRBJ1-1

CDR3: SVGSGVQNEQF
V: TRBV29-1
D: NA
J: TRBJ2-1

CDR3: ASSSGTRVNTEAF
V: TRBV5-1
D: NA
J: TRBJ1-1

CDR3: SAYGTSGGRGQETQY
V: TRBV20-1
D: TRBD2
J: TRBJ2-5

CDR3: ASSLGSSSGNTIY
V: TRBV27
D: NA
J: TRBJ1-3

CDR3: ASSIYITATGELF
V: TRBV19
D: NA
J: TRBJ2-2

CDR3: ASQGWAGRGHNEQY
V: TRBV2
D: TRBD1
J: TRBJ2-7

CDR3: ASSSPPGLARYNEQF
V: TRBV6-1
D: TRBD2
J: TRBJ2-1

CDR3: ASSGVARAADTQY
V: TRBV2
D: NA
J: TRBJ2-3